This TCR beta chain is drawn from a study of cytomegalovirus exposure and HLA in healthy donors. The germline V gene has CDR1 SQVTM and CDR2 ANQGSEA. V dropped 4 bases and J dropped 3 bases, with 7 bases sitting between them. There are 12 residues in the CDR3. The study's findings and limits: Later analysis showed TCR association rates varying by HLA locus, highest for DRB1 and lowest for HLA-C.

About this clone: Its antigen is unidentified.

PCR employed 60 Vbeta and 13 Jbeta primers. This table comes from immunoSEQ multiplex PCR, and its TCRdb copy is limited to in-frame clones, with some not included. The sample records tens of thousands of clones, 65% to 85% being singletons. V usage is TRBV29-1 and J usage is TRBJ1-3; D is unclear. The origin of this receptor is a girl aged 2 to 9 in good health and CMV-seropositive. The sequenced sample consisted of PBMCs. CDR3: CSVAQVGNTIYF. In nucleotides, the CDR3 is TGCAGCGTTGCCCAGGTTGGAAACACCATATATTTT.